This T cell receptor beta chain was sequenced for a study of blood T cell repertoires in COVID-19. Clones were sequenced by immunoSEQ multiplex PCR, and TCRdb holds only the in-frame ones, with some missing. The table has some 48,000 clones, 87% seen once; the top ten hold 23%. J gave up 0 bases and V 1 base, and 11 bases lay outside the gene matches. The CDR3 is 19 residues long. The germline V gene encodes CDR1 SGHTA and CDR2 FQGNSA. Sequences were obtained from peripheral blood. The chain recombines TRBV7-2 with TRBJ1-4, with 7 positions matching TRBD1. The TCR was taken from a woman aged 80 or over in a cohort sampled during active or convalescent COVID-19. CDR3 sequence (DNA): TGTGCCAGCAGCTTAGGGCGGGGGGACAGCTCACCAACTAATGAAAAACTGTTTTTT. It codes for CASSLGRGDSSPTNEKLFF.